This T cell receptor (beta chain) was profiled in a study of cytomegalovirus exposure and HLA in healthy donors. Study-wide context: Of approximately 400 genotyped donors, 65% to 85% clustered with self-reported Caucasian donors. Study outcomes and limitations: One cluster of highly shared sequence variants probably arose as a sequencing artifact. Association of a missense DCLRE1C variant with TCR beta V- and J-gene trimming was reported in a later analysis.

Sampled while nominally healthy, donors likely had unrecorded immune exposures. This CDR3 comprises 17 residues. Trimming stripped 4 bases from V and 0 bases from J, with 17 bases between. Germline loops: CDR1 SGHRS, CDR2 YFSETQ. PCR amplification relied on 60 Vbeta primers (plus 13 Jbeta primers). Profiled with immunoSEQ multiplex PCR; TCRdb holds only in-frame clones, not every one. In the table there are about 120,000 clones, 76% of which are singletons. Points on this clone: Its antigen is not identified.

The chain is built from TRBV5-1 and TRBJ2-1, with D maybe TRBD2 (7 bases). Material: PBMCs. This TCR was recovered from a woman in her thirties or forties in good health and CMV-seropositive. In DNA, the CDR3 is TGCGCCAGCAGCGGGACCGGGGGGCCTGGCTCCTACAATGAGCAGTTCTTC. Residues: CASSGTGGPGSYNEQFF.